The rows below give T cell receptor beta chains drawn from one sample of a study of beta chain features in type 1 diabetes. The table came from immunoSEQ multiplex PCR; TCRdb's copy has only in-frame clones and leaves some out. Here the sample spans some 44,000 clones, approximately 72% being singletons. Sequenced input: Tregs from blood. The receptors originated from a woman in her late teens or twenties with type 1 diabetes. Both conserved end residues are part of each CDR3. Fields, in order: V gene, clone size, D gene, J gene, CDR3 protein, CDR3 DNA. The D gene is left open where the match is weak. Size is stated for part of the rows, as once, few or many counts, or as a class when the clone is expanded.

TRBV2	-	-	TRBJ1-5	CASSADSYSNQPQHF	TGTGCCAGCAGCGCTGACAGCTATAGCAATCAGCCCCAGCATTTT
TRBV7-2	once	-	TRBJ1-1	CASSLRGTEAFF	TGTGCCAGCAGCTTAAGGGGTACTGAAGCTTTCTTT
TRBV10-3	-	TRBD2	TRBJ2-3	CATTLAGGTDTQYF	TGTGCCACTACCTTAGCGGGAGGTACAGATACGCAGTATTTT
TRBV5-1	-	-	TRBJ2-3	CASSTRGTDTQYF	TGCGCCAGCAGCACCCGGGGGACGGATACGCAGTATTTT
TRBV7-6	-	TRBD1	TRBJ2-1	CASSTKAGGYNEQFF	TGTGCCAGCAGCACAAAGGCAGGGGGCTACAATGAGCAGTTCTTC
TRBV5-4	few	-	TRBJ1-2	CASSLEWGQGYTF	TGTGCCAGCAGCTTGGAGTGGGGGCAAGGCTACACCTTC
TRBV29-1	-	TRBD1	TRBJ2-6	CSVGGQGSGANVLTF	TGCAGCGTTGGTGGACAGGGATCCGGGGCCAACGTCCTGACTTTC
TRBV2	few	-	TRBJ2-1	CASSEALLAGNEQFF	TGTGCCAGCAGTGAAGCGCTTTTGGCGGGGAATGAGCAGTTCTTC
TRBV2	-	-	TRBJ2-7	CASSEAGPIYEQYF	TGTGCCAGCAGTGAAGCGGGGCCGATCTACGAGCAGTACTTC
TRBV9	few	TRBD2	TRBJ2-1	CASSVGLAEDEQFF	TGTGCCAGCAGCGTCGGACTAGCGGAGGATGAGCAGTTCTTC
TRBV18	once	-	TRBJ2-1	CASSPPLRWLNEQFF	TGTGCCAGCTCACCCCCGCTCAGGTGGCTTAATGAGCAGTTCTTC
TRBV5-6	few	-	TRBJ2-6	CASSSRGGAGANVLTF	TGTGCCAGCAGCTCGAGAGGGGGGGCTGGGGCCAACGTCCTGACTTTC
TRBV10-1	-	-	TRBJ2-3	CASSAMPGQLTDTQYF	TGCGCCAGCAGTGCTATGCCGGGACAACTAACAGATACGCAGTATTTT
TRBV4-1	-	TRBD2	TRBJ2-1	CASSYSGSSYNEQFF	TGCGCCAGCAGCTATAGCGGGAGCTCCTACAATGAGCAGTTCTTC
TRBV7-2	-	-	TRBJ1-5	CASSLGQNQPQHF	TGTGCCAGCAGCTTAGGACAAAATCAGCCCCAGCATTTT
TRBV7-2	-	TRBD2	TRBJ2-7	CASSPRGLAGARTYEQYF	TGTGCCAGCAGCCCTCGTGGGCTAGCGGGAGCCCGAACCTACGAGCAGTACTTC
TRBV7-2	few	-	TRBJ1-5	CASSWGGLNQPQHF	TGTGCCAGCAGCTGGGGGGGGTTAAATCAGCCCCAGCATTTT
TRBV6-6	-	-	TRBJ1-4	CASSGVWEKLFF	TGTGCCAGCTCAGGGGTTTGGGAAAAACTGTTTTTT
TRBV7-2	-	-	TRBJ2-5	CASSYQQGFQETQYF	TGTGCCAGCAGCTACCAACAGGGTTTCCAAGAGACCCAGTACTTC
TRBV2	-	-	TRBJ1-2	CASRGLSAWGYTF	TGTGCCAGCAGAGGACTCTCCGCCTGGGGCTACACCTTC
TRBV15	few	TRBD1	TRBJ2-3	CATRTGTATDTQYF	TGTGCCACCAGGACCGGGACAGCCACAGATACGCAGTATTTT
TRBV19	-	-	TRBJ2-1	CASTYSLASSSYNEQFF	TGTGCCAGTACTTATAGTCTAGCGTCAAGCTCCTACAATGAGCAGTTCTTC
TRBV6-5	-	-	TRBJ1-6	CASSGHLRDSPLHF	TGTGCCAGCAGTGGACACCTACGGGATTCACCCCTCCACTTT
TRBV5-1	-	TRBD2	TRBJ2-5	CASRHGTSGRVQETQYF	TGCGCCAGCCGCCACGGGACTAGCGGGAGGGTCCAAGAGACCCAGTACTTC
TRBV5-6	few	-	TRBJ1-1	CASSYPTGSNTEAFF	TGTGCCAGCAGCTACCCAACAGGGTCGAACACTGAAGCTTTCTTT
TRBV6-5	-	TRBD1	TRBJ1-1	CAVRLDGTGGTEAFF	TGTGCCGTCCGTTTGGATGGGACAGGGGGCACTGAAGCTTTCTTT
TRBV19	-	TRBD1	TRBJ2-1	CASSKDRDYNEQFF	TGTGCCAGTAGTAAGGACAGGGACTACAATGAGCAGTTCTTC
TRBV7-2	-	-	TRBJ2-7	CASSRAGIYEQYF	TGTGCCAGCAGCAGAGCCGGGATCTACGAGCAGTACTTC
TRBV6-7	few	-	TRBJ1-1	CASSYTGVSLNTEAFF	TGTGCCAGCAGTTACACGGGAGTTTCCCTGAACACTGAAGCTTTCTTT
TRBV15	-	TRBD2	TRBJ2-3	CATSSGGGGNTQYF	TGTGCCACCAGCTCAGGTGGGGGAGGGAATACGCAGTATTTT
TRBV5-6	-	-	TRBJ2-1	CASSRRTTRLEEKQFF	TGTGCCAGCAGCCGTCGGACTACCCGCCTGGAGGAGAAGCAGTTCTTC
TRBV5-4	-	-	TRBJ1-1	CASSWSVNTEAFF	TGTGCCAGCAGCTGGTCGGTGAACACTGAAGCTTTCTTT
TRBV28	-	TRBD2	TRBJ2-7	CASTLAGGRDEQYF	TGTGCCAGCACCCTAGCGGGAGGACGCGACGAGCAGTACTTC
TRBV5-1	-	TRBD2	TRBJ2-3	CASSLAIAGPQYF	TGCGCCAGCAGCTTAGCGATAGCGGGGCCGCAGTATTTT
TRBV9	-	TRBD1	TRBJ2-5	CASSAKEGTGIPQYF	TGTGCCAGCAGCGCCAAGGAGGGGACAGGGATTCCGCAGTACTTC
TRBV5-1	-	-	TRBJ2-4	CASSLAFSPKNIQYF	TGCGCCAGCAGCTTGGCCTTTTCCCCCAAAAACATTCAGTACTTC
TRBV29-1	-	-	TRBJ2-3	CSVGGGGITTPGTQYF	TGCAGCGTTGGGGGGGGCGGGATCACGACCCCAGGTACGCAGTATTTT
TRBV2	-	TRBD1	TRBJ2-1	CASRPGQPYNEQFF	TGTGCCAGCAGACCGGGACAGCCGTACAATGAGCAGTTCTTC
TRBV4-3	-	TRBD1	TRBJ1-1	CASSQAGGGREAFF	TGCGCCAGCAGCCAAGCAGGGGGCGGCCGTGAAGCTTTCTTT
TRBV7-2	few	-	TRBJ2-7	CASSLGRPYEQYF	TGTGCCAGCAGCTTAGGCAGGCCCTACGAGCAGTACTTC
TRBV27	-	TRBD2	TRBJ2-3	CASTLSGGGGDTQYF	TGTGCCAGCACCCTTTCTGGGGGGGGAGGTGATACGCAGTATTTT
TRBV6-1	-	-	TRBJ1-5	CASRGPYSNQPQHF	TGTGCCAGCCGCGGTCCTTATAGCAATCAGCCCCAGCATTTT
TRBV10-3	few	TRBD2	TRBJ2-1	CAISEPISQPSGRFNEQFF	TGTGCCATCAGTGAGCCCATTTCCCAACCTAGCGGGAGGTTCAATGAGCAGTTCTTC
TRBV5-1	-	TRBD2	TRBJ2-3	CASSRISSGFTDTQYF	TGCGCCAGCAGCCGAATCTCTAGCGGCTTCACAGATACGCAGTATTTT
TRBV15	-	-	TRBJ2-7	CATSRATWGGAYEQYF	TGTGCCACCAGCAGAGCCACCTGGGGGGGGGCTTACGAGCAGTACTTC
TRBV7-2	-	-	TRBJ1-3	CASSLRSSGNTIYF	TGTGCCAGCAGCTTACGGAGCTCTGGAAACACCATATATTTT
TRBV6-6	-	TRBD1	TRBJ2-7	CAGAETGSSYEQYF	TGTGCCGGCGCGGAGACAGGGTCCTCCTACGAGCAGTACTTC
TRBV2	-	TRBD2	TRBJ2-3	CASSFRSSGRLDTQYF	TGTGCCAGCAGTTTTCGCTCTAGCGGGAGGTTGGATACGCAGTATTTT
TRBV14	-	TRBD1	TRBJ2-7	CASSLRQGAYSRQYF	TGTGCCAGCAGCCTCCGACAGGGGGCCTACAGTCGGCAGTACTTC
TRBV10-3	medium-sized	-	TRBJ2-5	CAIRARGTQYF	TGTGCCATCAGGGCCCGAGGGACCCAGTACTTC
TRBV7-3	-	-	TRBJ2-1	CASSGGGAGEQFF	TGTGCCAGCAGCGGAGGAGGGGCGGGGGAGCAGTTCTTC
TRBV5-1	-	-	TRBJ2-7	CASRTQGSSYEQYF	TGCGCCAGCAGGACCCAGGGAAGCTCCTACGAGCAGTACTTC
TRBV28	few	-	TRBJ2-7	CASSLYAYEQYF	TGTGCCAGCAGTTTATATGCGTACGAGCAGTACTTC